The T cell receptor (beta chain) described here comes from a study of shared clonotypes between healthy human individuals. Measured with immunoSEQ multiplex PCR; TCRdb has only the in-frame clones, and not every one. The sample lists approximately 2.5 million clones; approximately 92% were seen once. CDR1 SNHLY and CDR2 FYNNEI come from the germline V gene. The CDR3 totals 17 residues. The ends lost 3 bases at V and 1 base at J; junction bases unmatched: 9. The sequence was collected from a young man in good health. V usage is TRBV2 and J usage is TRBJ2-1, with TRBD2 identical over 7 bases. The specimen sequenced was naive CD4+ T cells sorted from blood. As for subset: CD45RA+ positively selected. CDR3 sequence reads: CASSDASGMSSYNEQFF. The CDR3, as DNA: TGTGCCAGCAGTGATGCGAGCGGGATGAGTTCCTACAATGAGCAGTTCTTC.